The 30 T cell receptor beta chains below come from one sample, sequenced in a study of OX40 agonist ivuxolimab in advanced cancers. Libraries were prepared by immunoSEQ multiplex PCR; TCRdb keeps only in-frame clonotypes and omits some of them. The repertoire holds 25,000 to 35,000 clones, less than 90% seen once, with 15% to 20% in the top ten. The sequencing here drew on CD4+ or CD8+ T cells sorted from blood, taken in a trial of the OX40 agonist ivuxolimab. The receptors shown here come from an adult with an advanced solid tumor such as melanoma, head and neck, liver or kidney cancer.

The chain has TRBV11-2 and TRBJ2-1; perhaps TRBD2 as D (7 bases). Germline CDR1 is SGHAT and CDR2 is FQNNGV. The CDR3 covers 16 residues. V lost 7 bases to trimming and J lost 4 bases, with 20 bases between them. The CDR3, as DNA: TGTGCCAGCACCCAAGGGGGGGCGGGGTTTTACAATGAGCAGTTCTTC. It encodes CASTQGGAGFYNEQFF.

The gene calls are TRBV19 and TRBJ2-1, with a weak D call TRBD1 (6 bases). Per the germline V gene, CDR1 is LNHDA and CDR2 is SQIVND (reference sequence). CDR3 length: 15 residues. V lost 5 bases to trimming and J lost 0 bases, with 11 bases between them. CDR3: CASSSGTHSYNEQFF. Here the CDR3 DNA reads TGTGCCAGTAGTTCGGGGACACACTCCTACAATGAGCAGTTCTTC. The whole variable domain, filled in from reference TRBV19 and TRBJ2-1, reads DGGITQSPKYLFRKEGQNVTLSCEQNLNHDAMYWYRQDPGQGLRLIYYSQIVNDFQKGDIAEGYSVSREKKESFPLTVTSAQKNPTAFYLCASSSGTHSYNEQFFGPGTRLTVL.

The DNA for the CDR3 is TGTGCCAGCAGCCCCGGGACAGGCCCATTAAGTGAGCAGTTCTTC. Translated, it gives CASSPGTGPLSEQFF. The V and J genes are TRBV11-2 and TRBJ2-1; 8 nucleotides align to TRBD1. The CDR3 sequence is 15 residues long. Germline V lookup: CDR1 SGHAT, CDR2 FQNNGV. The trim removed 5 bases at V and 9 bases at J, leaving 12 bases unmatched.

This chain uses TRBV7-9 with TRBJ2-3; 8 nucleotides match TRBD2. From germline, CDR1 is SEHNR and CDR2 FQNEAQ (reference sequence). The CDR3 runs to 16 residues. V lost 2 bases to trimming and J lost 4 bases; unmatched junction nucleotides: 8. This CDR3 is CASSLPWSGSPDTQYF. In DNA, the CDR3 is TGTGCCAGCAGCTTACCCTGGAGCGGGAGCCCAGATACGCAGTATTTT. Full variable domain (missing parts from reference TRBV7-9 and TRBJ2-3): DTGVSQNPRHKITKRGQNVTFRCDPISEHNRLYWYRQTLGQGPEFLTYFQNEAQLEKSRLLSDRFSAERPKGSFSTLEIQRTEQGDSAMYLCASSLPWSGSPDTQYFGPGTRLTVL.

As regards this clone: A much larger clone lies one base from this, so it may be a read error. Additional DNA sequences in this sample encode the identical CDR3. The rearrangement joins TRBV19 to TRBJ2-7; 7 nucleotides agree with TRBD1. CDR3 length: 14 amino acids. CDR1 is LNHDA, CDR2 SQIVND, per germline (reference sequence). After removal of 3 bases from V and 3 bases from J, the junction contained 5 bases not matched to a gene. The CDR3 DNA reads TGTGCCAGTAGTATGGGACAGATCCACTACGAGCAGTACTTC. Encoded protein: CASSMGQIHYEQYF. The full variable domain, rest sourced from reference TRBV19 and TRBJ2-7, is DGGITQSPKYLFRKEGQNVTLSCEQNLNHDAMYWYRQDPGQGLRLIYYSQIVNDFQKGDIAEGYSVSREKKESFPLTVTSAQKNPTAFYLCASSMGQIHYEQYFGPGTRLTVT.

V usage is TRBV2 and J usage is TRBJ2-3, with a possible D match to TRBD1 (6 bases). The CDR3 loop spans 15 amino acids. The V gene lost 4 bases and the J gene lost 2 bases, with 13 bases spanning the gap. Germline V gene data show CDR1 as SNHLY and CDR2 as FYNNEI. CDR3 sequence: CASSVPGADTDTQYF. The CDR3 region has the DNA TGTGCCAGCAGTGTCCCAGGGGCGGACACAGATACGCAGTATTTT.

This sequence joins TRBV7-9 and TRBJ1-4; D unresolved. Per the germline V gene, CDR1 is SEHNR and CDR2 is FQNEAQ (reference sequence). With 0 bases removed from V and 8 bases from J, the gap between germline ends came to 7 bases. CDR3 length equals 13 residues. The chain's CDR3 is CASSLAAQEKLFF. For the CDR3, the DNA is TGTGCCAGCAGCTTAGCGGCGCAAGAAAAACTGTTTTTT.

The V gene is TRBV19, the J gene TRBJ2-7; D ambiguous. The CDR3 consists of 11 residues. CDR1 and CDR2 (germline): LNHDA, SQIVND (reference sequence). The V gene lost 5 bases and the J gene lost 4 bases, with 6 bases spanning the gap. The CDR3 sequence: CASSAGYEQYF. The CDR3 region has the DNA TGTGCCAGTAGTGCTGGTTACGAGCAGTACTTC.

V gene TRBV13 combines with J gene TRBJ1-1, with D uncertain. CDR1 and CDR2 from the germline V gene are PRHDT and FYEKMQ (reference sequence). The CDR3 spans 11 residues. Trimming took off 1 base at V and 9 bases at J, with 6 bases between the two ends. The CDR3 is CASSLDLQAFF. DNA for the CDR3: TGTGCCAGCAGCTTAGACCTCCAAGCTTTCTTT.

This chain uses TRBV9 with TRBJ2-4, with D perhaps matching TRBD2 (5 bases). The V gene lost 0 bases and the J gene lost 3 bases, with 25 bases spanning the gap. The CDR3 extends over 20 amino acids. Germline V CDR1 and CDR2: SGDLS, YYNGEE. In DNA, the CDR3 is TGTGCCAGCAGCGTAGGTGCAACTCCCGGAGTTAGCGATGGCAAAAACATTCAGTACTTC. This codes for CASSVGATPGVSDGKNIQYF.

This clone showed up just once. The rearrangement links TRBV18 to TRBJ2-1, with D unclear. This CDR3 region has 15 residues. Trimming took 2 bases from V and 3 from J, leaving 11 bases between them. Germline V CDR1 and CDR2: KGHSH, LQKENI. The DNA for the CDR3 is TGTGCCAGCTCACCAAATTCCGGGCACTACAATGAGCAGTTCTTC. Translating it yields CASSPNSGHYNEQFF. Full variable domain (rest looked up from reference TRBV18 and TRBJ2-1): NAGVMQNPRHLVRRRGQEARLRCSPMKGHSHVYWYRQLPEEGLKFMVYLQKENIIDESGMPKERFSAEFPKEGPSILRIQQVVRGDSAAYFCASSPNSGHYNEQFFGPGTRLTVL.

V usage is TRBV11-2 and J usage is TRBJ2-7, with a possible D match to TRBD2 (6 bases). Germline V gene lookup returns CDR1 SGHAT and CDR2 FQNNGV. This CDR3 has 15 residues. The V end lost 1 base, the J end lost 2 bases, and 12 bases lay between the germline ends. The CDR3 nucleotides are TGTGCCAGCAGCTTAGCCGGGAGTGACGCCTACGAGCAGTACTTC. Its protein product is CASSLAGSDAYEQYF.

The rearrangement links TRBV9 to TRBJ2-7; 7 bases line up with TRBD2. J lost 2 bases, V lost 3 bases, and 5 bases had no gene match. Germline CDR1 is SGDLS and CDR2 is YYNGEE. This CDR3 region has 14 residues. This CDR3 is CASSATSSPYEQYF. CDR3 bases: TGTGCCAGCAGCGCGACTAGCTCACCCTACGAGCAGTACTTC.

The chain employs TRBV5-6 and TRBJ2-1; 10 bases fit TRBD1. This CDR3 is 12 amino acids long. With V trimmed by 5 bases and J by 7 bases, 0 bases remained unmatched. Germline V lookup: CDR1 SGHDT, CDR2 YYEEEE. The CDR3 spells CASRGQGNEQFF. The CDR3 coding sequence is TGTGCCAGCAGGGGACAGGGGAATGAGCAGTTCTTC.

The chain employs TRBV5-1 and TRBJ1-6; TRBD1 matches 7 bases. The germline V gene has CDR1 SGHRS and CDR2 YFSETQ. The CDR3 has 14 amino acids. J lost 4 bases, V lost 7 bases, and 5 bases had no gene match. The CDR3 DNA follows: TGCGCCAGCCAAGACAGGGCTTATAATTCACCCCTCCACTTT. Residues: CASQDRAYNSPLHF.

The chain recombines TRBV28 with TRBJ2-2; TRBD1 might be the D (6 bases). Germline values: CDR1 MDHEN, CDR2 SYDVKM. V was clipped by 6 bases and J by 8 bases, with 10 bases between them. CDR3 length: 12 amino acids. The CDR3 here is CASSPQGGELFF. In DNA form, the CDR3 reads TGTGCCAGCAGCCCCCAGGGGGGGGAGCTGTTTTTT.

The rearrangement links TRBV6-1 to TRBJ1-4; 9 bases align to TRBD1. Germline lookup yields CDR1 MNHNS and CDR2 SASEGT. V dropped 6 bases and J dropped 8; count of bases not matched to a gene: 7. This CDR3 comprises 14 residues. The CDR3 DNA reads TGTGCCAGCAGAGCCGGGACAGGGTTGGAAAAACTGTTTTTT. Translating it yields CASRAGTGLEKLFF.

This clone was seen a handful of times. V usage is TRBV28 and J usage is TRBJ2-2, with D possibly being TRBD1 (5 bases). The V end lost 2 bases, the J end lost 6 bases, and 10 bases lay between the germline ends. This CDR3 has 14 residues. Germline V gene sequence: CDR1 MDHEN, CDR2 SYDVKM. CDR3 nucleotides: TGTGCCAGCAGTTTAGCAGGGTTGGCCGGGGAGCTGTTTTTT. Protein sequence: CASSLAGLAGELFF. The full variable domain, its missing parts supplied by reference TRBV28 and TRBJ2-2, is DVKVTQSSRYLVKRTGEKVFLECVQDMDHENMFWYRQDPGLGLRLIYFSYDVKMKEKGDIPEGYSVSREKKERFSLILESASTNQTSMYLCASSLAGLAGELFFGEGSRLTVL.

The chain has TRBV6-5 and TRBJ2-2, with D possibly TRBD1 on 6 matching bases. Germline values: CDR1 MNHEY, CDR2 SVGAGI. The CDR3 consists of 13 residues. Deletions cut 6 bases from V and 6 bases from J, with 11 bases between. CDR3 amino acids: CASSNRVSGELFF. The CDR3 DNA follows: TGTGCCAGCAGCAACAGGGTATCCGGGGAGCTGTTTTTT.

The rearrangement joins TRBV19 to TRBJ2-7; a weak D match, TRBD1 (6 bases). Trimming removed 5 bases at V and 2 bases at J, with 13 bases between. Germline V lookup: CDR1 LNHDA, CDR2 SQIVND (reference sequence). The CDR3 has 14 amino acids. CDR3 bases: TGTGCCAGTAGTCCGACAGGTTTAACCTACGAGCAGTACTTC. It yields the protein CASSPTGLTYEQYF. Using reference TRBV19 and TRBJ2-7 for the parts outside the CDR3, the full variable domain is DGGITQSPKYLFRKEGQNVTLSCEQNLNHDAMYWYRQDPGQGLRLIYYSQIVNDFQKGDIAEGYSVSREKKESFPLTVTSAQKNPTAFYLCASSPTGLTYEQYFGPGTRLTVT.

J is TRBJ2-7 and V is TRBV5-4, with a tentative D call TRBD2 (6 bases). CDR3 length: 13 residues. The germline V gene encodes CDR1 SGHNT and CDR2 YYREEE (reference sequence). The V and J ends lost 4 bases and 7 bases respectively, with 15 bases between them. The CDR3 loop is CASSTGTRGEQYF. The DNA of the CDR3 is TGTGCCAGCAGCACCGGGACCCGGGGGGAGCAGTACTTC. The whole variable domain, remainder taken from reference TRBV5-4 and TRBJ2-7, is ETGVTQSPTHLIKTRGQQVTLRCSSQSGHNTVSWYQQALGQGPQFIFQYYREEENGRGNFPPRFSGLQFPNYSSELNVNALELDDSALYLCASSTGTRGEQYFGPGTRLTVT.

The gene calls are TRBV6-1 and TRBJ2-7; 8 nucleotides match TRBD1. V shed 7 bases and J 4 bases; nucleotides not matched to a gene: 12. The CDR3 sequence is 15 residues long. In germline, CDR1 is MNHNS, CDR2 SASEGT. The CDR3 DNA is TGTGCCAGCAACCATGAGGGGACAGGAGGGTACGAGCAGTACTTC. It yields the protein CASNHEGTGGYEQYF.

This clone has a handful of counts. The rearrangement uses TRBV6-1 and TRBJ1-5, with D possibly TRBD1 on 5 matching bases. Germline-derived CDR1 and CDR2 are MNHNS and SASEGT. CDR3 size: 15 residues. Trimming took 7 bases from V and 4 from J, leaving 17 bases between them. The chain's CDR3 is CASTLADSPNQPQHF. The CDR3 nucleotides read TGTGCCAGCACCCTAGCAGACAGCCCGAATCAGCCCCAGCATTTT.

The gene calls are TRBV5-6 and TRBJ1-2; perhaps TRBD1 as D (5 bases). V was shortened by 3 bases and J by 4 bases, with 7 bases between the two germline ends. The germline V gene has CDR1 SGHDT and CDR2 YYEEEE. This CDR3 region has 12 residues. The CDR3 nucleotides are TGTGCCAGCAGCTCAACAGGCTATGGCTACACCTTC. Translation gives CASSSTGYGYTF. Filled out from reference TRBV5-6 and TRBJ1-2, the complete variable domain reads DAGVTQSPTHLIKTRGQQVTLRCSPKSGHDTVSWYQQALGQGPQFIFQYYEEEERQRGNFPDRFSGHQFPNYSSELNVNALLLGDSALYLCASSSTGYGYTFGSGTRLTVV.

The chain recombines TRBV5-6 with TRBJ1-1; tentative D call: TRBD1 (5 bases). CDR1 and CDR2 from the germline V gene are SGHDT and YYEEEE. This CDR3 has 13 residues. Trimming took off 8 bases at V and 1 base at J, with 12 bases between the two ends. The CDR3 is CASWGPRNTEAFF. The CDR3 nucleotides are TGTGCCAGTTGGGGACCCCGGAACACTGAAGCTTTCTTT.

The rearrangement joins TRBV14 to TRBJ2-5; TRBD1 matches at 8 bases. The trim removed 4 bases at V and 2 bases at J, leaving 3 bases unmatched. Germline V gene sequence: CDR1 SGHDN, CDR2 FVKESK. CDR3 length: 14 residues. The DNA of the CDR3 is TGTGCCAGCAGCCTATGGACAGGGCAAGAGACCCAGTACTTC. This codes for CASSLWTGQETQYF.

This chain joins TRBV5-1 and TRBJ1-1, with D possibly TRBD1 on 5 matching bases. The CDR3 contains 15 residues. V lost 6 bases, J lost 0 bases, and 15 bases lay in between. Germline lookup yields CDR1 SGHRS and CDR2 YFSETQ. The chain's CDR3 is CASKSLRGVNTEAFF. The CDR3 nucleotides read TGCGCCAGCAAGAGTCTCCGAGGGGTGAACACTGAAGCTTTCTTT. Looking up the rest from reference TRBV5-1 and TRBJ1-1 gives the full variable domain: KAGVTQTPRYLIKTRGQQVTLSCSPISGHRSVSWYQQTPGQGLQFLFEYFSETQRNKGNFPGRFSGRQFSNSRSEMNVSTLELGDSALYLCASKSLRGVNTEAFFGQGTRLTVV.

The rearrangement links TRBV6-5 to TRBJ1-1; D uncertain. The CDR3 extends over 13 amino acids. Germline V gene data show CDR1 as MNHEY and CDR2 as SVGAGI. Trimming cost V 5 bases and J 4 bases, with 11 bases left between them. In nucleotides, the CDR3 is TGTGCCAGCAGTAAATCCGACGGCACTGAAGCTTTCTTT. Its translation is CASSKSDGTEAFF.

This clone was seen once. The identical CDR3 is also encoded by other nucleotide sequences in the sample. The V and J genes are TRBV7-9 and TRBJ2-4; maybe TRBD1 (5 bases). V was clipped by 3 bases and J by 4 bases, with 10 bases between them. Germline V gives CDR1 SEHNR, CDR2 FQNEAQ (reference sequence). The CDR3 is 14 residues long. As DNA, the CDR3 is TGTGCCAGCAGCTTGGACAAGGAGAAAAACATTCAGTACTTC. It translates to CASSLDKEKNIQYF.

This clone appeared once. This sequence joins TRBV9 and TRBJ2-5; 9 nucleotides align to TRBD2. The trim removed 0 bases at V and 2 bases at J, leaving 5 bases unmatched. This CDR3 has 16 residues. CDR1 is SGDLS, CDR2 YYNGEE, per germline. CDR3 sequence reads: CASSVEGLALQETQYF. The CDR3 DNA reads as TGTGCCAGCAGCGTAGAAGGACTAGCGCTACAAGAGACCCAGTACTTC.